The 32 T cell receptor beta chains listed next were all sequenced from one sample in a study of T-cell memory formation after mild COVID-19. Via MiXCR, TCRdb re-called the 5' RACE reads, giving one row per CDR3 protein. The sample has 470,000 or so distinct CDR3 sequences, around a sixth seen once. Specimen: PBMCs or a T cell subset sorted from them (not recorded which). The receptor source for this set is an adult woman who had mild COVID-19 (a few samples of this study predate the infection). Cell type and time point are not known.

A few counts support this clonotype. The chain carries TRBV5-1 and TRBJ2-7; D could derive from TRBD1 or TRBD2 (5 bases each). The germline V gene has CDR1 SGHRS and CDR2 YFSETQ. The CDR3 has 16 amino acids. Trimming left V 4 bases short and J 0 bases short, with 17 bases between. The CDR3 sequence: CASSVGTEASSYEQYF. The CDR3 bases are TGCGCCAGCAGCGTCGGGACCGAGGCGAGCTCCTACGAGCAGTACTTC.

V is TRBV24-1 and J is TRBJ2-5, with 7 bases lining up with TRBD2. The CDR3 consists of 15 residues. J gave up 5 bases and V 11 bases, and 16 bases lay outside the gene matches. The germline CDR1 and CDR2 sequences are KGHDR and SFDVKD. Written as DNA, the CDR3 is TGTGCCATAGGTGGCGGGAGAATAGGCGGGGAGACCCAGTACTTC. This codes for CAIGGGRIGGETQYF.

CDR3 loop: CASSTRVPQGRGEQFF. Written as DNA, the CDR3 is TGTGCCAGCAGCACCCGCGTTCCCCAGGGGAGGGGTGAGCAGTTCTTC. This chain links TRBV7-9 with TRBJ2-1, with D possibly TRBD2 on 7 matching bases. CDR1 and CDR2 from the germline V gene are SEHNR and FQNEAQ (reference sequence). The CDR3 loop spans 16 amino acids. V lost 5 bases and J lost 9, with 23 bases in between.

This clonotype appeared a few times. The chain couples TRBV30 to TRBJ2-1; TRBD2 matches at 7 bases. V was clipped by 0 bases and J by 7 bases; unmatched bases: 9. The CDR3 runs 15 residues. The V gene's germline CDR1 is GTSNPN and CDR2 SVGIG (reference sequence). The CDR3 sequence: CAWSVDSGEMNEQFF. For the CDR3, the DNA is TGTGCCTGGAGTGTAGACAGCGGGGAAATGAATGAGCAGTTCTTC.

The gene calls are TRBV7-9 and TRBJ1-4; possible D gene TRBD1, 5 bases. The V end was cut by 5 bases, the J end by 4 bases, with 17 bases between. Germline assignment: CDR1 SEHNR and CDR2 FQNEAQ (reference sequence). The CDR3 is 16 amino acids. The CDR3 bases are TGTGCCAGCAGCCCGCAGGGCGGGGCATATAATGAAAAACTGTTTTTT. This translates into CASSPQGGAYNEKLFF.

The chain employs TRBV24-1 and TRBJ2-5; unclear D gene. This CDR3 comprises 13 residues. Germline lookup yields CDR1 KGHDR and CDR2 SFDVKD. The V end was cut by 4 bases, the J end by 6 bases, with 11 bases between. The CDR3 region is CATSDSGSKTQYF. The CDR3, as DNA: TGTGCCACCAGTGACTCGGGTAGTAAGACCCAGTACTTC.

This clonotype was observed at least ten times. The chain is built from TRBV19 and TRBJ2-7; TRBD2 agrees at 7 bases. V lost 3 bases, J lost 4 bases, and 6 bases stayed unmatched. There are 14 residues in the CDR3. Germline assignment: CDR1 LNHDA and CDR2 SQIVND (reference sequence). CDR3 protein: CASSINPGGYEQYF. The DNA of the CDR3 is TGTGCCAGTAGTATCAATCCGGGGGGATACGAGCAGTACTTC.

This clonotype was detected only a few times. V is TRBV20-1 and J is TRBJ2-2, with 8 nucleotides matching TRBD1. V dropped 2 bases and J dropped 1; count of bases not matched to a gene: 3. This CDR3 comprises 15 residues. Per the germline V gene, CDR1 is DFQATT and CDR2 is SNEGSKA (reference sequence). The CDR3 region is CSARPRGQNTGELFF. DNA for the CDR3: TGCAGTGCTAGACCCAGGGGGCAGAACACCGGGGAGCTGTTTTTT.

The chain couples TRBV11-3 to TRBJ2-5, with 9 bases that match TRBD2. The CDR3 contains 16 residues. CDR1 and CDR2 (germline): SGHNT, YENEEA. V lost 1 base, J lost 5 bases, and 8 bases stayed unmatched. Here the CDR3 reads CASSLGGRGTRETQYF. The CDR3 region has the DNA TGTGCCAGCAGCTTAGGCGGGAGGGGAACCCGGGAGACCCAGTACTTC. Based on the CDR3 plus reference TRBV11-3 and TRBJ2-5, the full variable domain is EAGVVQSPRYKIIEKKQPVAFWCNPISGHNTLYWYLQNLGQGPELLIRYENEEAVDDSQLPKDRFSAERLKGVDSTLKIQPAELGDSAVYLCASSLGGRGTRETQYFGPGTRLLVL.

The genes are TRBV5-1 and TRBJ1-1; unclear D gene. CDR3 length: 14 residues. CDR1 SGHRS and CDR2 YFSETQ come from the germline V gene. V was clipped by 4 bases and J by 6 bases, with 16 bases between them. CDR3 sequence: CASSVLSPESEAFF. CDR3 DNA sequence: TGCGCCAGCAGCGTCCTGTCCCCTGAGTCTGAAGCTTTCTTT.

This rearrangement joins TRBV7-3 to TRBJ2-1, with D possibly TRBD2 on 5 matching bases. V lost 3 bases and J 5 bases, leaving 11 bases between the germline ends. This CDR3 comprises 14 residues. Germline V CDR1 and CDR2: SGHTA, FQGTGA. CDR3 nucleotides: TGTGCCAGCAGCTTGGATCGCGGGCACAATGAGCAGTTCTTC. It yields the protein CASSLDRGHNEQFF.

This clonotype was seen more than once but under ten times. CDR3 in DNA: TGTGCCAGCAGCTTAATACTGCTCTCTGGAAACACCATATATTTT. Translation gives CASSLILLSGNTIYF. J is TRBJ1-3 and V is TRBV7-2, with D uncertain. Per the germline V gene, CDR1 is SGHTA and CDR2 is FQGNSA. V gave up 2 bases and J gave up 0 bases, with 8 bases separating them. The CDR3 is made up of 15 amino acids.

Many counts were recorded for this clonotype. V is TRBV5-1 and J is TRBJ1-4, with 8 bases identical to TRBD1. V shed 0 bases and J 10 bases; nucleotides not matched to a gene: 2. Per the germline V gene, CDR1 is SGHRS and CDR2 is YFSETQ. The CDR3 is made up of 13 amino acids. CDR3 nucleotide sequence: TGCGCCAGCAGCTTGGGCGACAGGGGAAAACTGTTTTTT. Protein product: CASSLGDRGKLFF.

The rearrangement uses TRBV29-1 and TRBJ1-1; the D gene is possibly TRBD1 (6 bases). V was cut by 3 bases and J by 1 base, with 9 bases left in between. Germline assignment: CDR1 SQVTM and CDR2 ANQGSEA. The CDR3 sequence is 13 residues long. CDR3 region: CSVETGQNTEAFF. In DNA, the CDR3 is TGCAGCGTTGAGACGGGACAGAACACTGAAGCTTTCTTT.

This clonotype was recorded a few times. The genes are TRBV11-3 and TRBJ1-5; 8 bases are a match to TRBD1. Germline values: CDR1 SGHNT, CDR2 YENEEA. The V gene end was trimmed by 5 bases and the J gene end by 0 bases; junction bases not matched to a gene: 18. The CDR3 covers 20 residues. This CDR3 reads CASSLPQDRAIVYSNQPQHF. The CDR3 nucleotides read TGTGCCAGCAGCCTGCCCCAGGACAGGGCGATTGTTTATAGCAATCAGCCCCAGCATTTT.

The chain links TRBV6-1 to TRBJ1-1, with unresolved D. The V and J ends lost 1 base and 0 bases respectively, with 9 bases between them. The germline V gene has CDR1 MNHNS and CDR2 SASEGT. The CDR3 totals 15 residues. The CDR3 sequence is CASSEGGLLNTEAFF. The CDR3 DNA reads TGTGCCAGCAGTGAAGGGGGTTTGCTGAACACTGAAGCTTTCTTT.

This clonotype has just a few counts. The chain combines TRBV29-1 with TRBJ2-1, with 8 bases matching TRBD2. CDR1 and CDR2 (germline): SQVTM, ANQGSEA. V was pared by 0 bases and J by 3 bases, with 16 bases of the junction left unmatched. The CDR3 runs to 19 residues. The CDR3 DNA is TGCAGCGTTGAAGATCTGCTAGCGGTTGGGACTAGAGACTACAATGAGCAGTTCTTC. Its protein is CSVEDLLAVGTRDYNEQFF.

This clonotype appeared a few times. The chain joins TRBV15 to TRBJ2-3; 15 bases are shared with TRBD2. The germline V gene has CDR1 LNHNV and CDR2 YYDKDF (reference sequence). The CDR3 covers 17 residues. The V gene end was trimmed by 2 bases and the J gene end by 6 bases; junction bases not matched to a gene: 6. CDR3 DNA sequence: TGTGCCACCAGCAGATATCCCGGGACTAGCGGGAGGGATACGCAGTATTTT. Protein sequence: CATSRYPGTSGRDTQYF. Complete variable domain (other parts from reference TRBV15 and TRBJ2-3): DAMVIQNPRYQVTQFGKPVTLSCSQTLNHNVMYWYQQKSSQAPKLLFHYYDKDFNNEADTPDNFQSRRPNTSFCFLDIRSPGLGDTAMYLCATSRYPGTSGRDTQYFGPGTRLTVL.

This clonotype showed up just a few times. This chain joins TRBV18 and TRBJ2-3, with D perhaps TRBD2 (5 bases). V lost 3 bases and J 2 bases, leaving 15 bases between the germline ends. This CDR3 is 16 amino acids long. Germline V gene data show CDR1 as KGHSH and CDR2 as LQKENI. CDR3 DNA: TGTGCCAGCTCACCCCCCGGACTGGATACCACAGATACGCAGTATTTT. Its translation: CASSPPGLDTTDTQYF. The entire variable domain, with the rest obtained from reference TRBV18 and TRBJ2-3, is as follows: NAGVMQNPRHLVRRRGQEARLRCSPMKGHSHVYWYRQLPEEGLKFMVYLQKENIIDESGMPKERFSAEFPKEGPSILRIQQVVRGDSAAYFCASSPPGLDTTDTQYFGPGTRLTVL.

The chain recombines TRBV3-1 with TRBJ1-1, with D hard to call. CDR3 size: 11 residues. V shed 7 bases and J shed 5 bases, with 8 bases lying between them. From germline, CDR1 is LGHDT and CDR2 YNNKEL (reference sequence). This chain's CDR3 is CASKGGTEAFF. CDR3 DNA: TGTGCCAGCAAGGGAGGAACTGAAGCTTTCTTT.

The J gene is TRBJ2-5, the V gene TRBV11-2, with 7 bases lining up with TRBD2. With V trimmed by 3 bases and J by 5 bases, 6 bases remained unmatched. This CDR3 contains 14 residues. Germline values: CDR1 SGHAT, CDR2 FQNNGV. The CDR3 loop is CASSFGGSKETQYF. DNA of the CDR3: TGTGCCAGCAGCTTTGGCGGGAGCAAGGAGACCCAGTACTTC.

This clonotype came up a few times. The rearrangement uses TRBV7-9 and TRBJ1-2, with a weak D call TRBD1 (5 bases). V dropped 3 bases and J dropped 9 bases, with 17 bases sitting between them. The CDR3 extends over 14 amino acids. CDR1 is SEHNR and CDR2 is FQNEAQ in the germline V gene (reference sequence). The CDR3 DNA is TGTGCCAGCAGCTTCGGGGGGGTCGGAGTGAGCTACACCTTC. Protein sequence: CASSFGGVGVSYTF.

The table lists this clonotype with a few counts. V and J are TRBV6-2 or TRBV6-3 and TRBJ2-7; weak D call: TRBD2 (5 bases). The CDR3 contains 15 residues. Deletions cut 4 bases from V and 4 bases from J, with 17 bases between. The germline gives CDR1 MNHEY, CDR2 SVGEGT. The DNA of the CDR3 is TGTGCCAGCAGTTCCGTACAAGGAGGATTGTACGAGCAGTACTTC. As protein: CASSSVQGGLYEQYF.

V usage is TRBV6-2 or TRBV6-3 and J usage is TRBJ2-7; 7 nucleotides align to TRBD1. The CDR3 is 14 amino acids. V was pared by 5 bases and J by 6 bases, with 10 bases of the junction left unmatched. Germline-derived CDR1 and CDR2 are MNHEY and SVGEGT. The CDR3 region has the DNA TGTGCCAGCAGTCCGCTCCGGGACAGAGTCGAGCAGTACTTC. Its translation: CASSPLRDRVEQYF.

This clonotype was found a few times. The rearrangement uses TRBV5-6 and TRBJ2-7, with a tentative D call TRBD2 (6 bases). Germline CDR1 is SGHDT and CDR2 is YYEEEE. V dropped 5 bases and J dropped 2 bases, with 8 bases sitting between them. The CDR3 contains 12 residues. In DNA form, the CDR3 reads TGTGCCAGCAGACGGGAGACCTACGAGCAGTACTTC. This codes for CASRRETYEQYF.

V usage is TRBV14 and J usage is TRBJ2-3; 8 nucleotides match TRBD2. CDR3 size: 17 residues. V lost 4 bases, J lost 1 base, and 10 bases stayed unmatched. Germline CDR1 and CDR2: SGHDN and FVKESK. The chain's CDR3 is CASSRYRGGGRTDTQYF. The CDR3 bases are TGTGCCAGCAGCCGATACCGGGGCGGGGGGCGCACAGATACGCAGTATTTT.

The chain couples TRBV20-1 to TRBJ2-5; 10 nucleotides agree with TRBD2. V lost 4 bases, J lost 1 base, and 3 bases stayed unmatched. CDR1 is DFQATT, CDR2 SNEGSKA, per germline (reference sequence). The CDR3 length is 14 residues. The CDR3 here is CSANSGGLQETQYF. The CDR3 DNA reads TGCAGTGCTAATAGCGGGGGGCTCCAAGAGACCCAGTACTTC.

This clonotype showed up just a few times. The chain couples TRBV20-1 to TRBJ2-1; 9 bases line up with TRBD2. The length of the CDR3 is 15 residues. Trimming cost V 4 bases and J 9 bases; bases outside gene matches: 13. Germline CDR1 is DFQATT and CDR2 is SNEGSKA (reference sequence). Here the CDR3 reads CSATPPGSGRLEQFF. The CDR3 coding sequence is TGCAGTGCTACACCCCCGGGTAGCGGGAGACTTGAGCAGTTCTTC.

This clonotype was found a few times. The V call is TRBV12-3 or TRBV12-4, the J call TRBJ1-2; TRBD1 matches at 7 bases. Losses at the gene ends were 5 bases for V and 2 bases for J; bases not matched to a gene: 5. The CDR3 is 14 residues long. CDR3 nucleotide sequence: TGTGCCAGCAGTCTGACAGGGCCCAACTATGGCTACACCTTC. Translated: CASSLTGPNYGYTF.

This clonotype has ten or more counts. The V call is TRBV5-1, the J call TRBJ2-1, with D possibly being TRBD1 or TRBD2 (5 bases each). Germline-derived CDR1 and CDR2 are SGHRS and YFSETQ. This CDR3 has 19 amino acids. The germline V and J ends were trimmed by 2 bases and 8 bases, with 29 bases remaining between them. CDR3 sequence reads: CASSFTGPKDGANGDEQFF. CDR3 in DNA: TGCGCCAGCAGCTTCACCGGGCCCAAAGACGGGGCCAATGGCGATGAGCAGTTCTTC.

This clonotype showed up just a few times. The V call is TRBV9, the J call TRBJ1-2, with D possibly TRBD1 on 5 matching bases. Deletions cut 1 base from V and 1 base from J, with 14 bases between. The germline gives CDR1 SGDLS, CDR2 YYNGEE. The CDR3 is 16 residues long. CDR3 region: CASSVSSRAFNYGYTF. CDR3 nucleotides: TGTGCCAGCAGCGTATCCTCCAGGGCCTTTAACTATGGCTACACCTTC.

The chain combines TRBV5-1 with TRBJ2-7; D possibly corresponds to TRBD2 (6 bases). This CDR3 spans 16 amino acids. The germline V gene has CDR1 SGHRS and CDR2 YFSETQ. V lost 3 bases, J lost 5 bases, and 21 bases lay in between. The CDR3 spells CASSSSKPGLWDEQYF. DNA of the CDR3: TGCGCCAGCAGCTCCTCTAAACCGGGACTCTGGGACGAGCAGTACTTC.